The T cell receptor beta chain under discussion was sequenced for a study of cytomegalovirus exposure and HLA in healthy donors. Germline values: CDR1 SGHAT, CDR2 FQNNGV. V lost 5 bases to trimming and J lost 3 bases; unmatched junction nucleotides: 7. The CDR3 sequence is 16 residues long. Study results and caveats: A few of the chains that were CMV-associated were confirmed in vitro to be specific for CMV antigens. The study designated about 180 TCR beta chains cytomegalovirus-associated. In an earlier analysis, productive rearrangement rates for most beta V segments clustered near 90% or 30%. Equally common other TCR beta chains were less clonally expanded than HLA-associated ones, a later analysis found.

Remarks on this clone: The antigen is undetermined.

The PCR made use of 60 Vbeta and 13 Jbeta primers. Clones were sequenced by immunoSEQ multiplex PCR, and TCRdb holds only the in-frame ones, with some missing. The sample holds around 110,000 clones, around two thirds seen once. The clonotype originates from a woman in her 40s in good health and CMV-seropositive. The sequencing sample was made of PBMCs. The chain combines TRBV11-2 with TRBJ2-1, with 10 bases identical to TRBD1. The CDR3 DNA sequence: TGTGCCAGCAGCCCTTGGACAGGGGGTGTCTACAATGAGCAGTTCTTC. It yields the protein CASSPWTGGVYNEQFF.